One and the same sample provided the 32 T cell receptor beta chains below, sequenced in a study of cytomegalovirus exposure and HLA in healthy donors listed by TCRdb under 2017. Library preparation employed the immunoSEQ multiplex PCR assay. For the multiplex PCR, a mixture combining 60 forward primers for TCR Vbeta segments and 13 reverse primers for TCR Jbeta segments was used. What TCRdb holds here is the immuneACCESS table cut down to in-frame rearrangements. Part of the clones is not present; checked against another copy, under half of the missing clones reflect an unresolved V gene, and the others are unexplained. Across this sample there are about 170,000 clones, with about 85% seen only once. Approximately 2.3% of the sample rests with the top ten. The sequenced sample was PBMCs. Receptors originate from a man between 18 and 29 years old in good health and CMV-seropositive.

This clone was detected a few times. The V call is TRBV6-5, the J call TRBJ1-1, with D possibly matching TRBD1 (6 bases). The germline gives CDR1 MNHEY, CDR2 SVGAGI. V shed 6 bases and J shed 5 bases, with 13 bases lying between them. The CDR3 has 13 amino acids. DNA of the CDR3: TGTGCCAGCAGACTAACAGGGTGGACTGAAGCTTTCTTT. It translates to CASRLTGWTEAFF.

The chain joins TRBV23-1 to TRBJ2-3; a weak D match, TRBD2 (5 bases). TRBV23-1 falls under the ORF class, with uncertain function. Trimming stripped 0 bases from V and 4 bases from J, with 11 bases between. This CDR3 has 15 amino acids. The CDR3 sequence: CASSQSGVCADTQYF. The CDR3 DNA reads TGCGCCAGCAGTCAATCCGGGGTTTGCGCAGATACGCAGTATTTT.

The V gene is TRBV5-1, the J gene TRBJ2-7; 7 bases match TRBD1. The germline gives CDR1 SGHRS, CDR2 YFSETQ. V shed 3 bases, J shed 5 bases, and the junction held 11 bases outside the gene matches. The CDR3 sequence is 15 residues long. CDR3 DNA sequence: TGCGCCAGCAGCTGGGGGACGACAGGGAACGACGAGCAGTACTTC. Protein product: CASSWGTTGNDEQYF.

V and J are TRBV5-1 and TRBJ2-1; maybe TRBD2 (6 bases). The CDR3 sequence is 13 residues long. In germline, CDR1 is SGHRS, CDR2 YFSETQ. Trimming shortened V by 1 base and J by 7 bases, and 9 bases separated the two germline ends. The CDR3 bases are TGCGCCAGCAGCTTGAGGGCGGGAAATGAGCAGTTCTTC. Protein sequence: CASSLRAGNEQFF.

This chain links TRBV10-3 with TRBJ1-1, with D tentatively TRBD1 (5 bases). The CDR3 runs to 15 residues. Germline assignment: CDR1 ENHRY and CDR2 SYGVKD. Trimming pared 3 bases from V and 7 bases from J, leaving 18 bases between. The DNA for the CDR3 is TGTGCCATCAGTGAAAGTCGGGGGGTTAGGGGTGAAGCTTTCTTT. It yields the protein CAISESRGVRGEAFF.

The rearrangement uses TRBV11-2 and TRBJ1-2, with D possibly TRBD1 on 5 matching bases. Germline loops: CDR1 SGHAT, CDR2 FQNNGV. Trimming shortened V by 5 bases and J by 7 bases, and 17 bases separated the two germline ends. This CDR3 has 14 residues. This CDR3 reads CASSPRGRQGGYTF. CDR3 DNA sequence: TGTGCCAGCAGCCCGCGGGGTCGGCAGGGTGGCTACACCTTC.

This chain connects TRBV4-3 to TRBJ2-3; 12 nucleotides match TRBD2. The germline CDR1 and CDR2 sequences are LGHNA and YSLEER. This CDR3 is 18 amino acids long. V shed 1 base, J shed 6 bases, and the junction held 11 bases outside the gene matches. The CDR3 DNA reads as TGCGCCAGCAGCCAAGTATCGTCTAGCGGGGGGGCTTCCGATACGCAGTATTTT. Translation gives CASSQVSSSGGASDTQYF.

This chain links TRBV4-3 with TRBJ1-4; D unresolved. Germline-derived CDR1 and CDR2 are LGHNA and YSLEER. The CDR3 totals 13 residues. V shed 0 bases and J shed 12 bases, with 11 bases lying between them. CDR3 sequence (DNA): TGCGCCAGCAGCCAAGAACGAGGGCGGGAACTGTTTTTT. It codes for CASSQERGRELFF.

This sequence joins TRBV11-3 and TRBJ1-1, with 8 bases that match TRBD1. J gave up 6 bases and V 5 bases, and 5 bases lay outside the gene matches. Germline values: CDR1 SGHNT, CDR2 YENEEA. The CDR3 has 13 residues. The CDR3 nucleotides are TGTGCCAGCAGCCCGGACAGGGCCTCTGAAGCTTTCTTT. It encodes CASSPDRASEAFF.

V usage is TRBV10-2 and J usage is TRBJ2-3; 9 bases match TRBD2. The CDR3 extends over 15 amino acids. CDR1 is WSHSY and CDR2 is SAAADI in the germline V gene. The V and J ends lost 5 bases and 1 base, in that order; junction bases with no gene match: 4. In nucleotides, the CDR3 is TGCGCCAGCAGTCGACCTAGCGGGGGCACAGATACGCAGTATTTT. Translated: CASSRPSGGTDTQYF.

This rearrangement joins TRBV9 to TRBJ2-4; 10 bases fit TRBD2. The CDR3 is 14 residues long. Trimming cost V 0 bases and J 12 bases; bases outside gene matches: 6. Per germline, CDR1 SGDLS and CDR2 YYNGEE. CDR3: CASSVGPSGGHQYF. CDR3 nucleotides: TGTGCCAGCAGCGTAGGTCCTAGCGGGGGCCATCAGTACTTC.

In its sample, this clone was seen a few times. The chain is built from TRBV11-2 and TRBJ2-3; D gene uncertain. Trimming took 1 base from V and 6 from J, leaving 5 bases between them. In germline, CDR1 is SGHAT, CDR2 FQNNGV. CDR3 length: 12 amino acids. The CDR3 DNA reads as TGTGCCAGCAGCTTAGTTCCTGATACGCAGTATTTT. Protein: CASSLVPDTQYF.

The chain combines TRBV4-2 with TRBJ2-5, with a possible D match to TRBD2 (7 bases). Trimming took 1 base from V and 5 from J, leaving 14 bases between them. This CDR3 has 15 amino acids. CDR1 is LGHNA, CDR2 YNFKEQ, per germline. The CDR3 DNA sequence: TGTGCCAGCAGCCAAGGGCGTGGGGGGGCTGAGACCCAGTACTTC. Translated, it gives CASSQGRGGAETQYF.

The CDR3 nucleotides are TGTGCCAGCAGCGACCCAACAGGGGCCTACGAGCAGTACTTC. Translated: CASSDPTGAYEQYF. This chain joins TRBV5-4 and TRBJ2-7; 7 bases align to TRBD1. The J segment lost 2 bases and the V segment lost 4 bases, leaving 6 bases of the junction unmatched. The germline CDR1 and CDR2 sequences are SGHNT and YYREEE (reference sequence). The length of the CDR3 is 14 residues. Full variable domain (rest looked up from reference TRBV5-4 and TRBJ2-7): ETGVTQSPTHLIKTRGQQVTLRCSSQSGHNTVSWYQQALGQGPQFIFQYYREEENGRGNFPPRFSGLQFPNYSSELNVNALELDDSALYLCASSDPTGAYEQYFGPGTRLTVT.

The chain employs TRBV7-9 and TRBJ2-1; no clear D. Germline CDR1 is SEHNR and CDR2 is FQNEAQ (reference sequence). V lost 6 bases to trimming and J lost 0 bases, with 9 bases between them. The CDR3 runs to 14 residues. CDR3 protein: CASRRPGSYNEQFF. CDR3 in DNA: TGTGCCAGCAGGAGGCCTGGCTCCTACAATGAGCAGTTCTTC. Using reference TRBV7-9 and TRBJ2-1 for the parts outside the CDR3, the full variable domain is DTGVSQNPRHKITKRGQNVTFRCDPISEHNRLYWYRQTLGQGPEFLTYFQNEAQLEKSRLLSDRFSAERPKGSFSTLEIQRTEQGDSAMYLCASRRPGSYNEQFFGPGTRLTVL.

The V and J genes are TRBV5-4 and TRBJ2-7, with TRBD2 matching 8 bases. J lost 4 bases, V lost 4 bases, and 4 bases had no gene match. This CDR3 has 13 amino acids. Germline V lookup: CDR1 SGHNT, CDR2 YYREEE (reference sequence). CDR3 protein: CASSPGGRYEQYF. CDR3 DNA sequence: TGTGCCAGCAGCCCGGGGGGGCGGTACGAGCAGTACTTC. Combining the CDR3 with reference TRBV5-4 and TRBJ2-7 gives the whole variable domain ETGVTQSPTHLIKTRGQQVTLRCSSQSGHNTVSWYQQALGQGPQFIFQYYREEENGRGNFPPRFSGLQFPNYSSELNVNALELDDSALYLCASSPGGRYEQYFGPGTRLTVT.

This chain links TRBV5-6 with TRBJ1-2, with no clear D. Germline V gene data show CDR1 as SGHDT and CDR2 as YYEEEE. The germline V and J ends were trimmed by 3 bases and 13 bases, with 13 bases remaining between them. The CDR3 is made up of 11 amino acids. CDR3 bases: TGTGCCAGCAGCTACGACTACATCAGCACCTTC. Its protein is CASSYDYISTF. The whole variable domain, filled in from reference TRBV5-6 and TRBJ1-2, reads DAGVTQSPTHLIKTRGQQVTLRCSPKSGHDTVSWYQQALGQGPQFIFQYYEEEERQRGNFPDRFSGHQFPNYSSELNVNALLLGDSALYLCASSYDYISTFGSGTRLTVV.

The genes are TRBV9 and TRBJ1-1, with 9 bases identical to TRBD1. This CDR3 has 15 residues. The V segment lost 3 bases and the J segment 1 base; nucleotides outside the gene matches: 4. Germline lookup yields CDR1 SGDLS and CDR2 YYNGEE. The CDR3 spells CASSERQGGNTEAFF. The CDR3 DNA follows: TGTGCCAGCAGCGAAAGACAGGGGGGGAACACTGAAGCTTTCTTT.

The chain joins TRBV6-4 to TRBJ2-3; TRBD2 matches at 15 bases. V shed 5 bases, J shed 4 bases, and the junction held 13 bases outside the gene matches. This CDR3 has 19 residues. Germline-derived CDR1 and CDR2 are MRHNA and SNTAGT. CDR3 DNA: TGTGCCAGCAGTCCCGGGACTAGCGGGGGGTCTCACGGCGCAGATACGCAGTATTTT. Encoded protein: CASSPGTSGGSHGADTQYF.

This clone was seen only a few times. The chain couples TRBV4-2 to TRBJ1-1, with a tentative D call TRBD1 (5 bases). The ends were cut back, 3 bases at V and 5 bases at J, with 10 bases in the middle. Germline V gene sequence: CDR1 LGHNA, CDR2 YNFKEQ. The CDR3 spans 13 residues. The CDR3 region is CASSQTRGTEAFF. CDR3 DNA: TGTGCCAGCAGCCAGACGCGGGGGACTGAAGCTTTCTTT.

This clone was detected only once. At one boundary the junction diverges from the germline segment, which might be a read error. The J gene is TRBJ2-7, the V gene TRBV6-1; no reliable D call. The CDR3 has 11 residues. Germline CDR1 MNHNS, CDR2 SASEGT. The CDR3 here is CASSEGYGQYF. DNA for the CDR3: TGTGCCAGCAGTGAAGGGTACGGGCAGTACTTC.

This rearrangement joins TRBV21-1 to TRBJ1-1; TRBD1 is the table's D call and was not checked against the DNA. TRBV21-1 is classified as a pseudogene. The CDR3 extends over 14 amino acids. CDR3 amino acids: CASSKKRGIPEAFF. The CDR3 nucleotides read TGTGCCAGCAGCAAAAAGAGGGGGATACCTGAAGCTTTCTTT.

The chain employs TRBV11-2 and TRBJ2-5, with TRBD1 as a possible D gene (5 bases). Judging by the DNA end, TRBJ2-7 fits better; the J call may be wrong. Germline CDR1 reads SGHAT; CDR2 reads FQNNGV. The CDR3 is 13 residues long. The CDR3 sequence is CASSLTDSYEQYF. Written as DNA, the CDR3 is TGTGCCAGCAGCTTAACCGACAGCTACGAGCAGTACTTC.

The gene calls are TRBV27 and TRBJ1-5; 10 bases align to TRBD1. The CDR3 spans 15 residues. V shed 8 bases and J 4 bases; nucleotides not matched to a gene: 8. Per germline, CDR1 MNHEY and CDR2 SMNVEV (reference sequence). CDR3 region: CASALGTGVNQPQHF. The DNA for the CDR3 is TGTGCCAGCGCCCTCGGGACAGGGGTTAATCAGCCCCAGCATTTT.

The V call is TRBV29-1, the J call TRBJ1-2; D is uncertain. Looked up from germline, CDR1 is SQVTM and CDR2 is ANQGSEA. Trimming shortened V by 7 bases and J by 5 bases, and 17 bases separated the two germline ends. This CDR3 region has 13 residues. For the CDR3, the DNA is TGCAGCGCCGCGGGAAAGGCGGGTTATGGCTACACCTTC. Its translation: CSAAGKAGYGYTF.

The rearrangement uses TRBV4-3 and TRBJ1-2; tentatively, D is TRBD1 (5 bases). Trimming left V 0 bases short and J 2 bases short, with 13 bases between. Germline loops: CDR1 LGHNA, CDR2 YSLEER. The CDR3 covers 16 residues. Here the CDR3 reads CASSQDPQGGNYGYTF. The CDR3 nucleotides are TGCGCCAGCAGCCAAGACCCCCAGGGAGGCAACTATGGCTACACCTTC.

The gene calls are TRBV7-9 and TRBJ1-1; weak D call: TRBD1 (5 bases). CDR1 and CDR2 (germline): SEHNR, FQNEAQ (reference sequence). The CDR3 has 15 amino acids. Deletions cut 5 bases from V and 5 bases from J, with 18 bases between. CDR3 nucleotides: TGTGCCAGCAGCCCGGACACCCGCCTAGGGACTGAAGCTTTCTTT. Residues: CASSPDTRLGTEAFF.

This chain connects TRBV7-2 to TRBJ2-5; 8 bases line up with TRBD1. The CDR3 is made up of 15 amino acids. From germline, CDR1 is SGHTA and CDR2 FQGNSA. The junction had 11 bases not matched to a gene; V was cut back by 6 bases and J by 5 bases. The DNA for the CDR3 is TGTGCCAGCAGAAGGACCAGGGGGCATAGGGAGACCCAGTACTTC. Protein: CASRRTRGHRETQYF.

In its sample, this clone was seen a few times. This chain links TRBV25-1 with TRBJ1-1, with D perhaps matching TRBD1 (5 bases). This CDR3 has 12 amino acids. Germline CDR1 MGHDK, CDR2 SYGVNS. The V and J ends lost 1 base and 11 bases respectively, with 11 bases between them. CDR3 in amino acids: CASSESQGGAFF. CDR3 sequence (DNA): TGTGCCAGCAGTGAATCCCAGGGCGGCGCTTTCTTT.

This chain links TRBV11-2 with TRBJ2-1, with D perhaps TRBD2 (6 bases). V lost 4 bases, J lost 6 bases, and 13 bases lay in between. In germline, CDR1 is SGHAT, CDR2 FQNNGV. This CDR3 has 14 amino acids. The CDR3 reads CASSSKGTLNEQFF. DNA of the CDR3: TGTGCCAGCAGCTCCAAAGGGACTCTCAATGAGCAGTTCTTC. The entire variable domain, with the rest obtained from reference TRBV11-2 and TRBJ2-1, is as follows: EAGVAQSPRYKIIEKRQSVAFWCNPISGHATLYWYQQILGQGPKLLIQFQNNGVVDDSQLPKDRFSAERLKGVDSTLKIQPAKLEDSAVYLCASSSKGTLNEQFFGPGTRLTVL.

The rearrangement links TRBV25-1 to TRBJ2-7; D is possibly TRBD1 (7 bases). V was trimmed by 6 bases and J by 3 bases, leaving 12 bases between them. This CDR3 spans 13 amino acids. Germline V gene data show CDR1 as MGHDK and CDR2 as SYGVNS. Here the CDR3 reads CASRAGQSYEQYF. CDR3 coding DNA: TGTGCCAGCAGGGCGGGACAGAGCTACGAGCAGTACTTC.

The J gene is TRBJ2-1, the V gene TRBV6-6, with TRBD2 matching 13 bases. The V gene end was trimmed by 6 bases and the J gene end by 7 bases; junction bases not matched to a gene: 6. The germline V gene encodes CDR1 MNHNY and CDR2 SVGAGI (reference sequence). The CDR3 runs to 15 residues. The CDR3 region has the DNA TGTGCCAGCAGACAGACTAGCGGGGGGTGGAATGAGCAGTTCTTC. Protein sequence: CASRQTSGGWNEQFF.